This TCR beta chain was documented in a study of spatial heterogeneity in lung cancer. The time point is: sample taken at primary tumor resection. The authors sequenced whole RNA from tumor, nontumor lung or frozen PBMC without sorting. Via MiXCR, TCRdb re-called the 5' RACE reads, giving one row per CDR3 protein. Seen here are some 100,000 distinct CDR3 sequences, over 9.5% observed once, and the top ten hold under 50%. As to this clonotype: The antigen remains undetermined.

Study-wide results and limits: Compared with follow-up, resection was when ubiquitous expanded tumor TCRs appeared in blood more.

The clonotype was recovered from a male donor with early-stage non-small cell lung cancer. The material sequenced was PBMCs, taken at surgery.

CDR3 DNA sequence: TGCGCCAGCAGCCCGAGGATAGCGGGAGCCCCCGGGGAGCTGTTTTTT. Residues: CASSPRIAGAPGELFF. The chain uses TRBV4-3 and TRBJ2-2; TRBD2 matches at 9 bases. Trimming removed 4 bases from V and 6 bases from J; junction bases left unmatched: 9. The CDR3 extends over 16 amino acids. Germline V CDR1 and CDR2: LGHNA, YSLEER.